A single sample gave rise to the 11 T cell receptor beta chains below, sequenced in a study of T cells in Graves' hyperthyroidism and ophthalmopathy. TCR beta CDR3 regions were amplified from RNA. TCR CDR3 regions were first amplified by RT-PCR with HTBI primers. From the multiplex PCR reads, TCRdb called clonotypes with MiXCR, one entry per CDR3 protein. The sample lists approximately 380,000 distinct CDR3 sequences, less than 20% occurring once. Source material: blood. The receptors derive from a man younger than 35 with Graves' ophthalmopathy.

This clonotype was recorded a few times. The V gene is TRBV10-2, the J gene TRBJ2-7, with 9 bases lining up with TRBD1. The CDR3 spans 14 residues. V shed 6 bases, J shed 9 bases, and the junction held 12 bases outside the gene matches. From germline, CDR1 is WSHSY and CDR2 SAAADI. The CDR3 spells CASSGTGLTTTQYF. The CDR3 DNA follows: TGCGCCAGCAGCGGGACAGGGCTGACTACGACGCAGTACTTC.

The chain couples TRBV5-6 to TRBJ2-1; possibly TRBD1 or TRBD2 for D (5 bases each). The length of the CDR3 is 15 residues. The ends were cut back, 3 bases at V and 6 bases at J, with 16 bases in the middle. Germline V gene sequence: CDR1 SGHDT, CDR2 YYEEEE. CDR3 DNA sequence: TGTGCCAGCAGCTCAGCCGGGACGGCCATCAATGAGCAGTTCTTC. It is translated as CASSSAGTAINEQFF.

This clonotype was detected many times. The rearrangement uses TRBV5-1 and TRBJ1-3; D gene unclear. The length of the CDR3 is 15 residues. The germline V gene encodes CDR1 SGHRS and CDR2 YFSETQ. Trimming cost V 1 base and J 0 bases, with 8 bases left between them. The CDR3 DNA reads TGCGCCAGCAGCTTGAACAGCGGCTCTGGAAACACCATATATTTT. Protein sequence: CASSLNSGSGNTIYF.

With regard to this clonotype: A much bigger clone sits one base away, suggesting this may be a read error. The chain combines TRBV2 with TRBJ1-1, with D uncertain. The CDR3 sequence is 12 residues long. Per the germline V gene, CDR1 is SNHLY and CDR2 is FYNNEI. The CDR3 protein is CTSRRGEAEAFF. Here the CDR3 DNA reads TGTACCAGCAGGCGCGGGGAAGCTGAAGCTTTCTTT.

This clonotype was found many times. This chain uses TRBV20-1 with TRBJ1-5; 7 bases fit TRBD1. CDR1 and CDR2 (germline): DFQATT, SNEGSKA (reference sequence). The CDR3 runs 13 residues. Losses at the gene ends were 7 bases for V and 0 bases for J; bases not matched to a gene: 3. The CDR3 region is CSVRDSSNQPQHF. CDR3 nucleotides: TGCAGTGTCCGGGACAGTAGCAATCAGCCCCAGCATTTT.

The table lists this clonotype with a few counts. The chain uses TRBV13 and TRBJ2-1; TRBD2 matches 10 bases. Germline assignment: CDR1 PRHDT and CDR2 FYEKMQ (reference sequence). V dropped 6 bases and J dropped 4; count of bases not matched to a gene: 9. This CDR3 has 16 residues. CDR3 sequence: CASSFWTSGAYNEQFF. The CDR3 coding sequence is TGTGCCAGCAGTTTTTGGACTAGCGGAGCGTACAATGAGCAGTTCTTC.

This clonotype was found many times. The chain uses TRBV10-3 and TRBJ1-3; D not resolved. This CDR3 is built from 13 residues. Trimming cost V 3 bases and J 1 base, with 4 bases left between them. The V gene's germline CDR1 is ENHRY and CDR2 SYGVKD. This chain's CDR3 is CAISDGSGNTIYF. DNA for the CDR3: TGTGCCATCAGTGATGGGTCTGGAAACACCATATATTTT.

V gene TRBV7-2 combines with J gene TRBJ2-3; D gene uncertain. CDR3 length: 14 amino acids. Germline CDR1 SGHTA, CDR2 FQGNSA. Trimming pared 2 bases from V and 2 bases from J, leaving 8 bases between. As DNA, the CDR3 is TGTGCCAGCAGCTTATCCCAGGTCACAGATACGCAGTATTTT. The encoded protein is CASSLSQVTDTQYF.

In this sample, this clonotype turned up a few times. The CDR3, as DNA: TGTGCCAGTAGTGACAAAGGGGAGGCGGATACGCAGTATTTT. Protein sequence: CASSDKGEADTQYF. The rearrangement joins TRBV19 to TRBJ2-3; a weak D match, TRBD2 (6 bases). Trimming took 5 bases from V and 6 from J, leaving 15 bases between them. The CDR3 runs 14 residues. CDR1 and CDR2 (germline): LNHDA, SQIVND (reference sequence).

This clonotype was seen ten or more times. The chain joins TRBV4-2 to TRBJ2-1, with D possibly called TRBD1 or TRBD2 (5 bases each). V lost 4 bases, J lost 8 bases, and 12 bases lay in between. Looked up from germline, CDR1 is LGHNA and CDR2 is YNFKEQ. This CDR3 is built from 13 residues. The CDR3 coding sequence is TGTGCCAGCAGCCCCTGGGGGTCCGATGAGCAGTTCTTC. Residues: CASSPWGSDEQFF.

This clonotype occurred many times. V and J are TRBV2 and TRBJ2-3, with D possibly being TRBD1 (6 bases). V was shortened by 6 bases and J by 0 bases, with 13 bases between the two germline ends. The CDR3 contains 15 residues. From germline, CDR1 is SNHLY and CDR2 FYNNEI. CDR3 amino acids: CASRIQGLSTDTQYF. The CDR3 DNA reads TGTGCCAGCAGAATACAGGGCCTGAGCACAGATACGCAGTATTTT.